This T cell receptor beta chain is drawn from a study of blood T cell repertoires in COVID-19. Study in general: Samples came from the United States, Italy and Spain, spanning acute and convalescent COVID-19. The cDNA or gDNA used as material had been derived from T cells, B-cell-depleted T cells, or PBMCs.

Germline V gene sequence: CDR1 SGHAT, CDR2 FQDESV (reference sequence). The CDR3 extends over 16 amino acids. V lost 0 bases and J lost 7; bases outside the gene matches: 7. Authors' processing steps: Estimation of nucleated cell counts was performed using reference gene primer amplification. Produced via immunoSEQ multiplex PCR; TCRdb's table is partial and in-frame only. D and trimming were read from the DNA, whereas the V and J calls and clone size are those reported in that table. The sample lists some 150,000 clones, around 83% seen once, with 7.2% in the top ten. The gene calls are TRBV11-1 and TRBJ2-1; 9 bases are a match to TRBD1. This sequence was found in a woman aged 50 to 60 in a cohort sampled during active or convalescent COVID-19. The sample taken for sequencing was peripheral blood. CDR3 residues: CASSLAPQGAVNEQFF. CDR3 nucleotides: TGTGCCAGCAGCTTAGCCCCACAGGGGGCCGTGAATGAGCAGTTCTTC.